This T cell receptor beta chain was observed in a study of OX40 agonist ivuxolimab in advanced cancers. Measured with immunoSEQ multiplex PCR; TCRdb has only the in-frame clones, and not every one. The data contain tens of thousands of clones, over 75% of them seen just once; the ten biggest clones take up about 6.3%. This CDR3 comprises 14 residues. Germline CDR1 and CDR2: SGHDT and YYEEEE. The V and J ends lost 0 bases and 8 bases respectively, with 12 bases between them. The source material was CD4+ or CD8+ T cells sorted from blood, sampled in a trial of the OX40 agonist ivuxolimab. The receptor's source is an adult with an advanced solid tumor such as melanoma, head and neck, liver or kidney cancer. The rearrangement links TRBV5-6 to TRBJ2-1, with TRBD2 as a possible D gene (6 bases). DNA of the CDR3: TGTGCCAGCAGCTTGGAGCATAGGAGGGATGAGCAGTTCTTC. Translated, it gives CASSLEHRRDEQFF.